This record concerns one T cell receptor (beta chain) sequence. The data are from a study of shared clonotypes between healthy human individuals. Per the germline V gene, CDR1 is ENHRY and CDR2 is SYGVKD. With V trimmed by 4 bases and J by 3 bases, 10 bases remained unmatched. The CDR3 spans 16 residues. The data were produced by immunoSEQ multiplex PCR, yet TCRdb's version contains in-frame clones alone and is incomplete. Among roughly 2 million clones listed, roughly 95% were seen once. The genes are TRBV10-3 and TRBJ2-7; TRBD2 agrees at 9 bases. Sequenced: naive CD4+ T cells sorted from blood. This sample's subset: CD45RA+ positively selected. The TCR sequence derives from a young man in good health. The CDR3 DNA sequence: TGTGCCATCAGTGTCATCGAAGCGGGAGGATACTACGAGCAGTACTTC. Its protein is CAISVIEAGGYYEQYF.